Shown below are 29 T cell receptor beta chains from a single sample sequenced in a study of technical replicates of blood from a few donors. Using immunoSEQ multiplex PCR, the repertoire was profiled, and TCRdb retains in-frame clones only, with some absent. The sample consists of about 83,000 clones, approximately 94% of them appearing once. Material for sequencing was T cells isolated from PBMCs. The receptors here all came from a human donor in good health.

The J gene is TRBJ2-3, the V gene TRBV27; 14 nucleotides agree with TRBD2. After removal of 5 bases from V and 2 bases from J, the junction contained 6 bases not matched to a gene. The CDR3 is 17 amino acids. Looked up from germline, CDR1 is MNHEY and CDR2 is SMNVEV (reference sequence). CDR3 bases: TGTGCCAGCAGTGGGACTAGCGGGAGCCTATACACAGATACGCAGTATTTT. This sequence encodes CASSGTSGSLYTDTQYF.

The chain carries TRBV10-1 and TRBJ1-4; the D gene is possibly TRBD1 (5 bases). The germline gives CDR1 WNHNN, CDR2 SYGVQD (reference sequence). The CDR3 extends over 13 amino acids. V was cut by 8 bases and J by 8 bases, with 15 bases left in between. CDR3 residues: CASQGALREKLFF. CDR3 coding DNA: TGCGCCAGCCAAGGGGCGCTTCGGGAAAAACTGTTTTTT.

This chain links TRBV4-2 with TRBJ2-1, with D uncertain. This CDR3 contains 15 residues. Germline lookup yields CDR1 LGHNA and CDR2 YNFKEQ. V gave up 4 bases and J gave up 0 bases, with 10 bases separating them. The CDR3 DNA follows: TGTGCCAGCAGCCTGAGCGTGAGCTCCTACAATGAGCAGTTCTTC. Its translation is CASSLSVSSYNEQFF.

The gene calls are TRBV7-6 and TRBJ2-7; 7 nucleotides agree with TRBD2. This CDR3 region has 11 residues. The V segment lost 5 bases and the J segment 6 bases; nucleotides outside the gene matches: 1. Germline assignment: CDR1 SGHVS and CDR2 FNYEAQ. The CDR3 sequence is CASSPGGEQYF. The CDR3 coding sequence is TGTGCCAGCAGCCCGGGGGGCGAGCAGTACTTC.

The chain is built from TRBV6-5 and TRBJ2-7; 8 bases match TRBD1. CDR1 and CDR2 (germline): MNHEY, SVGAGI. This CDR3 has 13 amino acids. Germline trimming cut 6 bases from V and 3 bases from J; bases unmatched to any gene: 4. The CDR3 here is CASSIGQGYEQYF. CDR3 nucleotide sequence: TGTGCCAGCAGCATCGGACAGGGCTACGAGCAGTACTTC.

This clone was found once. The CDR3 sequence is CASSPTPRGGLGEQFF. CDR3 in DNA: TGTGCCAGCAGCCCCACACCCCGGGGGGGGTTGGGTGAGCAGTTCTTC. This chain joins TRBV11-2 and TRBJ2-1, with TRBD2 matching over 8 bases. Germline loops: CDR1 SGHAT, CDR2 FQNNGV. V shed 5 bases and J 9 bases; nucleotides not matched to a gene: 15. CDR3 size: 16 residues.

The chain combines TRBV7-2 with TRBJ1-6, with 8 bases aligning to TRBD1. The trim removed 2 bases at V and 6 bases at J, leaving 0 bases unmatched. The CDR3 contains 14 residues. Per the germline V gene, CDR1 is SGHTA and CDR2 is FQGNSA. The CDR3 nucleotides read TGTGCCAGCAGCTTACAGGGGGCTAATTCACCCCTCCACTTT. Translation gives CASSLQGANSPLHF.

The J gene is TRBJ1-2, the V gene TRBV5-1, with D tentatively TRBD1 (5 bases). This CDR3 comprises 16 residues. V lost 5 bases and J lost 7, with 24 bases in between. Germline lookup yields CDR1 SGHRS and CDR2 YFSETQ. The chain's CDR3 is CASSSDGRGGLSGYTF. The CDR3 DNA follows: TGCGCCAGCAGTTCTGACGGCCGGGGGGGGTTAAGTGGCTACACCTTC.

The chain employs TRBV30 and TRBJ1-1; D is possibly TRBD1 (5 bases). Looked up from germline, CDR1 is GTSNPN and CDR2 is SVGIG (reference sequence). Between the trimmed V and J ends, which lost 2 bases and 1 base, there was a span of 11 bases. The CDR3 sequence is 14 residues long. In DNA, the CDR3 is TGTGCCTGGAGTTCATGGGGGGGGAACACTGAAGCTTTCTTT. It specifies CAWSSWGGNTEAFF.

This clone has just one count. The CDR3 spells CASRLPGLGNQQYF. DNA of the CDR3: TGTGCCAGCAGATTGCCGGGACTGGGCAACCAGCAGTACTTC. The V gene is TRBV5-5, the J gene TRBJ2-7, with D possibly being TRBD2 (6 bases). V was shortened by 5 bases and J by 8 bases, with 20 bases between the two germline ends. Germline V gene sequence: CDR1 SGHKS, CDR2 YYEKEE (reference sequence). The CDR3 has 14 residues. Combining the CDR3 with reference TRBV5-5 and TRBJ2-7 gives the whole variable domain DAGVTQSPTHLIKTRGQQVTLRCSPISGHKSVSWYQQVLGQGPQFIFQYYEKEERGRGNFPDRFSARQFPNYSSELNVNALLLGDSALYLCASRLPGLGNQQYFGPGTRLTVT.

This chain joins TRBV5-5 and TRBJ2-7; D might be TRBD1 (6 bases). Trimming took 4 bases from V and 1 from J, leaving 15 bases between them. The CDR3 loop spans 15 amino acids. Per germline, CDR1 SGHKS and CDR2 YYEKEE (reference sequence). The CDR3 DNA reads as TGTGCCAGCAGCCCGTTCTGGACAGCGTCCTACGAGCAGTACTTC. It is translated as CASSPFWTASYEQYF.

This clone was counted only a few times. The V gene is TRBV5-6, the J gene TRBJ1-2, with 12 bases that match TRBD1. Trimming took 4 bases from V and 4 from J; bases not matched to a gene: 8. Germline V lookup: CDR1 SGHDT, CDR2 YYEEEE. The CDR3 is 16 residues long. The CDR3, as DNA: TGTGCCAGCAGCCTCATCCGGGACAGGGGGCTCTATGGCTACACCTTC. It yields the protein CASSLIRDRGLYGYTF.

The rearrangement joins TRBV28 to TRBJ2-3, with 9 bases matching TRBD1. The germline gives CDR1 MDHEN, CDR2 SYDVKM. The CDR3 has 16 residues. The J segment lost 2 bases and the V segment lost 4 bases, leaving 7 bases of the junction unmatched. The CDR3 region is CASSSSDRGATDTQYF. The CDR3 DNA sequence: TGTGCCAGCAGTTCCTCGGACAGGGGAGCCACAGATACGCAGTATTTT.

This clone was seen once. V gene TRBV14 combines with J gene TRBJ2-3; TRBD1 matches 9 bases. CDR1 and CDR2 (germline): SGHDN, FVKESK. The trim removed 4 bases at V and 4 bases at J, leaving 6 bases unmatched. This CDR3 spans 15 amino acids. Here the CDR3 DNA reads TGTGCCAGCAGCCCTTCACAGGGGGCGCCAGATACGCAGTATTTT. Amino acid sequence: CASSPSQGAPDTQYF.

This clone was observed a single time. CDR3 in amino acids: CASSQDRSFYGYTF. CDR3 sequence (DNA): TGTGCCAGCAGCCAGGACAGGTCCTTTTATGGCTACACCTTC. This rearrangement joins TRBV28 to TRBJ1-2; 7 bases match TRBD1. V lost 6 bases to trimming and J lost 5 bases; unmatched junction nucleotides: 9. CDR3 size: 14 residues. Germline assignment: CDR1 MDHEN and CDR2 SYDVKM.

This clone showed up just once. The CDR3, as DNA: TGTGCCAGCAGTCCGCTCAGGGGTCTGCACGAGCAGTACTTC. As protein: CASSPLRGLHEQYF. This chain joins TRBV6-5 and TRBJ2-7, with D maybe TRBD1 (6 bases). Germline CDR1 and CDR2: MNHEY and SVGAGI. The V gene lost 5 bases and the J gene lost 5 bases, with 16 bases spanning the gap. This CDR3 is built from 14 residues.

A word on this clone: One end of the junction is discordant with germline, which a read error may explain. The DNA for the CDR3 is TGTGCCAGCAGCTTACTCTTCGGGGATCACGACTTC. The encoded protein is CASSLLFGDHDF. The V call is TRBV7-2, the J call TRBJ2-5, with a weak D call TRBD2 (5 bases). This CDR3 is built from 12 residues. Germline V lookup: CDR1 SGHTA, CDR2 FQGNSA. Full variable domain (remainder filled in from reference TRBV7-2 and TRBJ2-5): GAGVSQSPSNKVTEKGKDVELRCDPISGHTALYWYRQSLGQGLEFLIYFQGNSAPDKSGLPSDRFSAERTGGSVSTLTIQRTQQEDSAVYLCASSLLFGDHDFGPGTRLLVL.

The chain employs TRBV19 and TRBJ2-5; 9 bases match TRBD1. J gave up 5 bases and V 2 bases, and 9 bases lay outside the gene matches. Germline V gives CDR1 LNHDA, CDR2 SQIVND (reference sequence). This CDR3 has 16 amino acids. CDR3 in amino acids: CASSINPTGGQETQYF. The CDR3 DNA is TGTGCCAGTAGTATAAATCCGACAGGGGGTCAGGAGACCCAGTACTTC.

This clone was counted once. The V gene is TRBV18, the J gene TRBJ1-6, with D possibly matching TRBD1 (6 bases). CDR1 is KGHSH, CDR2 LQKENI, per germline. The CDR3 totals 15 residues. The V end lost 2 bases, the J end lost 9 bases, and 14 bases lay between the germline ends. The CDR3: CASSPLGQRGSPLHF. The CDR3 DNA reads as TGTGCCAGCTCACCATTAGGACAGAGGGGTTCACCCCTCCACTTT. The whole variable domain, filled in from reference TRBV18 and TRBJ1-6, reads NAGVMQNPRHLVRRRGQEARLRCSPMKGHSHVYWYRQLPEEGLKFMVYLQKENIIDESGMPKERFSAEFPKEGPSILRIQQVVRGDSAAYFCASSPLGQRGSPLHFGNGTRLTVT.

The chain joins TRBV18 to TRBJ1-4, with D uncertain. The CDR3 is 14 amino acids. Trimming cost V 3 bases and J 7 bases, with 12 bases left between them. Per the germline V gene, CDR1 is KGHSH and CDR2 is LQKENI. The CDR3, as DNA: TGTGCCAGCTCACCGGACCGGGAGACTGAAAAACTGTTTTTT. Translated, it gives CASSPDRETEKLFF.

The table lists this clone with a count of one. V usage is TRBV14 and J usage is TRBJ1-4, with D tentatively TRBD1 (6 bases). Per the germline V gene, CDR1 is SGHDN and CDR2 is FVKESK. V shed 4 bases and J shed 7 bases, with 13 bases lying between them. CDR3 length: 14 amino acids. As DNA, the CDR3 is TGTGCCAGCAGCCTACCAGGGGTGGGTGAAAAACTGTTTTTT. It specifies CASSLPGVGEKLFF.

This sequence joins TRBV5-1 and TRBJ1-3, with D perhaps TRBD1 (5 bases). CDR3 length: 16 residues. Trimming pared 0 bases from V and 3 bases from J, leaving 13 bases between. CDR1 and CDR2 from the germline V gene are SGHRS and YFSETQ. This CDR3 reads CASSLVGGRYGNTIYF. The CDR3 DNA reads as TGCGCCAGCAGCTTGGTGGGGGGAAGATATGGAAACACCATATATTTT.

The chain combines TRBV28 with TRBJ2-1; a possible D gene is TRBD2 (6 bases). V lost 2 bases, J lost 5 bases, and 19 bases lay in between. There are 17 residues in the CDR3. Germline V gives CDR1 MDHEN, CDR2 SYDVKM. The CDR3 region is CASSLRGLTSVNNEQFF. CDR3 bases: TGTGCCAGCAGTTTAAGAGGGCTGACTAGTGTCAACAATGAGCAGTTCTTC. Based on the CDR3 plus reference TRBV28 and TRBJ2-1, the full variable domain is DVKVTQSSRYLVKRTGEKVFLECVQDMDHENMFWYRQDPGLGLRLIYFSYDVKMKEKGDIPEGYSVSREKKERFSLILESASTNQTSMYLCASSLRGLTSVNNEQFFGPGTRLTVL.

This clone was seen a single time. The V call is TRBV7-6, the J call TRBJ2-7, with D possibly being TRBD1 (6 bases). Germline loops: CDR1 SGHVS, CDR2 FNYEAQ. The CDR3 has 15 residues. Trimming removed 4 bases from V and 0 bases from J, with 13 bases in between. DNA for the CDR3: TGTGCCAGCAGCTCCTCACAGGGTCTCTCCTACGAGCAGTACTTC. Its protein is CASSSSQGLSYEQYF. The variable domain in full, with the rest retrieved from reference TRBV7-6 and TRBJ2-7, is GAGVSQSPRYKVTKRGQDVALRCDPISGHVSLYWYRQALGQGPEFLTYFNYEAQQDKSGLPNDRFSAERPEGSISTLTIQRTEQRDSAMYRCASSSSQGLSYEQYFGPGTRLTVT.

The chain links TRBV28 to TRBJ2-3, with TRBD1 identical over 8 bases. V gave up 4 bases and J gave up 3 bases; unmatched junction bases: 15. CDR3 size: 18 residues. The germline V gene encodes CDR1 MDHEN and CDR2 SYDVKM. The chain's CDR3 is CASSSGGMWGQATDTQYF. The DNA of the CDR3 is TGTGCCAGCAGTTCTGGTGGGATGTGGGGACAGGCGACAGATACGCAGTATTTT.

The V call is TRBV25-1, the J call TRBJ2-5, with D unresolved. Germline CDR1 MGHDK, CDR2 SYGVNS. The CDR3 consists of 13 residues. Trimming stripped 8 bases from V and 4 bases from J, with 14 bases between. The CDR3 protein is CASSAPVVETQYF. CDR3 bases: TGTGCCAGCTCCGCACCGGTAGTAGAGACCCAGTACTTC.

The rearrangement uses TRBV28 and TRBJ2-7; 7 bases fit TRBD2. Germline V gives CDR1 MDHEN, CDR2 SYDVKM. V shed 6 bases, J shed 0 bases, and the junction held 11 bases outside the gene matches. The CDR3 contains 16 residues. The CDR3 DNA is TGTGCCAGCAGAACCTCCGCGGGCGGGGGCTCCTACGAGCAGTACTTC. Translating it yields CASRTSAGGGSYEQYF.

A single count supports this clone. This rearrangement joins TRBV4-1 to TRBJ2-7; 10 bases are a match to TRBD1. Germline CDR1 is MGHRA and CDR2 is YSYEKL. The V segment lost 4 bases and the J segment 3 bases; nucleotides outside the gene matches: 6. The CDR3 is 15 amino acids. CDR3 residues: CASSPGTGVFYEQYF. CDR3 DNA sequence: TGCGCCAGCAGCCCCGGGACAGGGGTCTTCTACGAGCAGTACTTC.

This rearrangement joins TRBV27 to TRBJ2-7, with 7 nucleotides matching TRBD2. V was pared by 2 bases and J by 7 bases, with 14 bases of the junction left unmatched. Germline values: CDR1 MNHEY, CDR2 SMNVEV (reference sequence). This CDR3 spans 16 amino acids. CDR3 coding DNA: TGTGCCAGCAGTTTACTCCTAGCGGCTACCTCTAGGGAGCAGTACTTC. Translated: CASSLLLAATSREQYF.